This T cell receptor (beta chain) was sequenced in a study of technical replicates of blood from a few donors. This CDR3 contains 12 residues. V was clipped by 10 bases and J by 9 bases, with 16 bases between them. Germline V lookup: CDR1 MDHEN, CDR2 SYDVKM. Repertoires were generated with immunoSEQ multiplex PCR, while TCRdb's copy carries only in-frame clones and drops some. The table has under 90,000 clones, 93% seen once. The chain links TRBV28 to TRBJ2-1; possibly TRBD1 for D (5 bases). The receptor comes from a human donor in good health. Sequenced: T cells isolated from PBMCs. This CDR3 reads CATGYRSREQFF. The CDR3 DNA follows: TGTGCCACCGGTTACAGGTCTCGTGAGCAGTTCTTC.